These T cell receptor beta chains were read from a single sample in a study of blood T cells in healthy people across ages. TCRdb re-derived calls from the 5' RACE reads in MiXCR, one entry per CDR3 protein. The table lists approximately 690,000 distinct CDR3 sequences, 40% to 45% of them singletons, with around 30% in the top ten. Sequenced material: blood. Every receptor here comes from an elderly man in good health. Each CDR3 is given without its conserved first and last residue.

cdr3_length	v_call	j_call	cdr3_aa
13	TRBV7-2	TRBJ2-3	ASSLGARGTDTQY
11	TRBV7-2	TRBJ2-5	ASSVNRDETQY
13	TRBV5-1	TRBJ2-1	ASTPGQSSYNEQF
15	TRBV4-3	TRBJ1-1	ASSQDSGGARVTEAF
14	TRBV6-1	TRBJ2-6	ASSELGGAGANVLT
14	TRBV4-2	TRBJ2-1	ASSQGSGLADNEQF
14	TRBV5-1	TRBJ2-3	ASSFGSGGRTDTQY
12	TRBV6-6	TRBJ2-2	ASSYSRQTGELF
12	TRBV10-2	TRBJ1-2	ASSESRESGGYT
14	TRBV5-4	TRBJ2-3	ASSLLLGRFTDTQY
12	TRBV5-4	TRBJ2-7	ASSVGGRPYEQY
12	TRBV10-3	TRBJ2-5	AISGTSGEETQY
13	TRBV20-1	NA	SASRTNSSYNEQY
11	TRBV20-1	NA	SARGVTGYEQY
15	TRBV12-3/TRBV12-4	TRBJ2-5	ASSLGAPGARRETQY
11	TRBV15	TRBJ2-7	ATSRRQGGGQY